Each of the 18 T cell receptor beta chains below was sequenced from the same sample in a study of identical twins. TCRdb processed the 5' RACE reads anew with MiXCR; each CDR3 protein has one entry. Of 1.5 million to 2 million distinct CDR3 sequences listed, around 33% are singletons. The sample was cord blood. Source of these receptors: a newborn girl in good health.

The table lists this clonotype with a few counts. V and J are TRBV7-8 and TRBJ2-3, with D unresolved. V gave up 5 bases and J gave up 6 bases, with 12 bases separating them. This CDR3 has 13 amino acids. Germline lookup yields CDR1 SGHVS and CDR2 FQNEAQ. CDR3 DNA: TGTGCCAGCAGCAAGAACCCCACGGATACGCAGTATTTT. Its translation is CASSKNPTDTQYF.

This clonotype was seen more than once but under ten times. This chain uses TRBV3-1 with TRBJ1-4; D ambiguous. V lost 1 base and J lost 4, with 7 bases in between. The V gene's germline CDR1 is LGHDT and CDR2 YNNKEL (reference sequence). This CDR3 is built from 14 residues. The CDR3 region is CASSQAGSNEKLFF. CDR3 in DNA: TGTGCCAGCAGCCAAGCGGGCAGTAATGAAAAACTGTTTTTT. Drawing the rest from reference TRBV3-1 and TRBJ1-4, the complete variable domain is DTAVSQTPKYLVTQMGNDKSIKCEQNLGHDTMYWYKQDSKKFLKIMFSYNNKELIINETVPNRFSPKSPDKAHLNLHINSLELGDSAVYFCASSQAGSNEKLFFGSGTQLSVL.

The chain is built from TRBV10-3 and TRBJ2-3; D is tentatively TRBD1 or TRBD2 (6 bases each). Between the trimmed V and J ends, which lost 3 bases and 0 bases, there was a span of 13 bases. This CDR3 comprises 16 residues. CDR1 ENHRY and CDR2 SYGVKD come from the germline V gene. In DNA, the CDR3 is TGTGCCATCAGTGAAGGGGGAGCGGGTAGCACAGATACGCAGTATTTT. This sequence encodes CAISEGGAGSTDTQYF.

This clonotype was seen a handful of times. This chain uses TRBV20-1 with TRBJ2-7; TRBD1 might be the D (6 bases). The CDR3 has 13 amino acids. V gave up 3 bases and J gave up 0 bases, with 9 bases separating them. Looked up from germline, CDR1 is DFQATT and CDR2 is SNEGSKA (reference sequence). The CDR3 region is CSARGDNSYEQYF. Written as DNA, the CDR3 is TGCAGTGCTAGGGGGGACAACTCCTACGAGCAGTACTTC.

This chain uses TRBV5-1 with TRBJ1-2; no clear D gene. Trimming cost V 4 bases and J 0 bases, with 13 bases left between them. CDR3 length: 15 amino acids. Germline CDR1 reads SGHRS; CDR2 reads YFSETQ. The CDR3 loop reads CASSPAPLANYGYTF. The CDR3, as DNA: TGCGCCAGCAGCCCGGCCCCTCTAGCTAACTATGGCTACACCTTC.

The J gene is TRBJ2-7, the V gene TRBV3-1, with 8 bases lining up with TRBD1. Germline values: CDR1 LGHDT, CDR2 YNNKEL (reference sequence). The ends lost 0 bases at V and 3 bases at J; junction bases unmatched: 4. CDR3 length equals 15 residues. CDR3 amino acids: CASSQENRGSYEQYF. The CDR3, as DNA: TGTGCCAGCAGCCAAGAGAACAGGGGGAGCTACGAGCAGTACTTC.

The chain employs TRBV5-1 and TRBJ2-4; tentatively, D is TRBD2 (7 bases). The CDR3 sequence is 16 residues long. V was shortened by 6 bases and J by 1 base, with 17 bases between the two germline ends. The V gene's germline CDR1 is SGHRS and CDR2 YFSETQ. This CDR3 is CASKNGGRGAKNIQYF. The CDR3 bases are TGCGCCAGCAAAAACGGGGGGCGCGGGGCCAAAAACATTCAGTACTTC.

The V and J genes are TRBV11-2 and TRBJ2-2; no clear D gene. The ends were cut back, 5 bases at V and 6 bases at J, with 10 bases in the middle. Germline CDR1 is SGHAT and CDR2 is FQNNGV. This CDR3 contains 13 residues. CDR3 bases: TGTGCCAGCAGCCCCCGTAGGGCCGGGGAGCTGTTTTTT. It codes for CASSPRRAGELFF.

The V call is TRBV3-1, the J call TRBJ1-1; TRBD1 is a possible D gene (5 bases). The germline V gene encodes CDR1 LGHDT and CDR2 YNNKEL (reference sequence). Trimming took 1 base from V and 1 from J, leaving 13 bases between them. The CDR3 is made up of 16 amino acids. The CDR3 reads CASSQGLRDGNTEAFF. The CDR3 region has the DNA TGTGCCAGCAGCCAAGGCCTCCGGGACGGGAACACTGAAGCTTTCTTT.

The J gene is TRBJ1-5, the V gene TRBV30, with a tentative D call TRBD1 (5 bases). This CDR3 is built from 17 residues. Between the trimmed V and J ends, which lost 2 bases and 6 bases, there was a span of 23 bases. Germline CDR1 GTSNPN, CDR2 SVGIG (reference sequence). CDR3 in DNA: TGTGCCTGGAGTTACGGACCGGGACGCCTTCAACCTCAGCCCCAGCATTTT. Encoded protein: CAWSYGPGRLQPQPQHF.

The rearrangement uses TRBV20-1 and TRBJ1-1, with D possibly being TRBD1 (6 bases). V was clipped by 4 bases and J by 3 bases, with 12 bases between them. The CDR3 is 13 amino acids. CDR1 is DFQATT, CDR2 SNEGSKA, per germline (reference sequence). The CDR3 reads CSAKAGEDTEAFF. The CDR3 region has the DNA TGCAGTGCTAAGGCAGGGGAGGACACTGAAGCTTTCTTT.

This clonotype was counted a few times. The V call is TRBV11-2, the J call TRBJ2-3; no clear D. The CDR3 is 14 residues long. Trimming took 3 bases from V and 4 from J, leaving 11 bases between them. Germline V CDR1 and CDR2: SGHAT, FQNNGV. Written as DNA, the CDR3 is TGTGCCAGCAGCTTCTCAATTGCGGCAGATACGCAGTATTTT. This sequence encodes CASSFSIAADTQYF.

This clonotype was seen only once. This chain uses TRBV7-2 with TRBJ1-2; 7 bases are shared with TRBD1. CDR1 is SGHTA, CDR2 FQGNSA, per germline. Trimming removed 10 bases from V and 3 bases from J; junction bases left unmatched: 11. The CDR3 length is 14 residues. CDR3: CATRTGPSHYGYTF. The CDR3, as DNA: TGTGCCACCAGGACAGGCCCCTCGCACTATGGCTACACCTTC.

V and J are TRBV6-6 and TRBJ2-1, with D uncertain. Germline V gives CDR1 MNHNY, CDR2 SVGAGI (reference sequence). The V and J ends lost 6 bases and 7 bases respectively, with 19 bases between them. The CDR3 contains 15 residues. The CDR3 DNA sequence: TGTGCCAGCAGACCCCGCGATTCTCCTGGGAATGAGCAGTTCTTC. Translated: CASRPRDSPGNEQFF.

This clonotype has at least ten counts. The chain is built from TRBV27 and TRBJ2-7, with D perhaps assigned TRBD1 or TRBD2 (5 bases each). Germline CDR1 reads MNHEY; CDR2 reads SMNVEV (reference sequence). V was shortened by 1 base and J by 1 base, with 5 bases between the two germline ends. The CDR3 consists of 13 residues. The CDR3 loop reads CASSLWGSYEQYF. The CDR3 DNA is TGTGCCAGCAGTTTATGGGGGTCCTACGAGCAGTACTTC.

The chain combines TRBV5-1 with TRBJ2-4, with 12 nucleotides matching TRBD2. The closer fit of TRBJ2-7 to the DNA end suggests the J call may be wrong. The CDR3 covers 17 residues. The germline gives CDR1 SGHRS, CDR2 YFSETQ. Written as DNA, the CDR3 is TGCGCCAGCCATTCAGGGGTGACTAGCGGGGGAGCCTACGAGCAGTACTTC. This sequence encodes CASHSGVTSGGAYEQYF.

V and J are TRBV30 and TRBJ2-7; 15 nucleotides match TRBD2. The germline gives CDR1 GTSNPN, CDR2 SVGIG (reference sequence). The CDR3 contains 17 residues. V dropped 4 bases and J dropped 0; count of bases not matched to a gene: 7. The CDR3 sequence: CAWTNGLAGGFSYEQYF. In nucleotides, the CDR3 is TGTGCCTGGACCAACGGACTAGCGGGGGGGTTCTCCTACGAGCAGTACTTC.

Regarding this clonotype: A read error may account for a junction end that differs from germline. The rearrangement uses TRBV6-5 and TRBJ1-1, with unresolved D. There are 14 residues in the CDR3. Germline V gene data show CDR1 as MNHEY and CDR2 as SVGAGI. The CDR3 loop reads CASSYAGGNTEAFF. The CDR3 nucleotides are TGTGCTAGCAGTTACGCGGGAGGGAACACTGAAGCTTTCTTT.